These 6 T cell receptor beta chains share one sample of origin, sequenced in a study of radiation and T cells in renal cell carcinoma (dated by TCRdb to about 2020). Libraries were built with the immunoSEQ multiplex PCR assay. Entries here come from immuneACCESS through TCRdb and include only in-frame sequences with V and J called. Some clones fail to appear in such tables; in the studies checked, an unresolved V gene covers under half of the shortfall, and the cause of the remainder is unknown. The sample data list about 50,000 clones, and roughly four fifths of these were observed just once. The leading ten clones occupy 30% to 35% of the sample. This specimen's time point label, per the study, means: baseline pretreatment blood. The treatment or condition label on this specimen signifies: 15 Gy SBRT to primary tumor, nephrectomy 4 weeks later. The sequencing here drew on blood, taken from a patient whose treatment included radiotherapy and nephrectomy. These receptors were obtained from a woman in her 70s with renal cell carcinoma.

J is TRBJ1-2 and V is TRBV19; 8 positions match TRBD1. CDR3 length equals 13 residues. The V and J ends lost 7 bases and 3 bases, in that order; junction bases with no gene match: 4. Germline assignment: CDR1 LNHDA and CDR2 SQIVND (reference sequence). The CDR3 region has the DNA TGTGCCAGTACAGACAGGGGCGACTATGGCTACACCTTC. Protein product: CASTDRGDYGYTF.

The chain has TRBV2 and TRBJ2-2; TRBD1 agrees at 9 bases. The CDR3 has 14 residues. V lost 9 bases, J lost 5 bases, and 7 bases stayed unmatched. CDR1 is SNHLY, CDR2 FYNNEI, per germline. For the CDR3, the DNA is TGTGCCAGAGGGACAGGGAAACGGACCGGGGAGCTGTTTTTT. It yields the protein CARGTGKRTGELFF.

The rearrangement joins TRBV19 to TRBJ1-3; D is ambiguous. V was clipped by 2 bases and J by 7 bases, with 6 bases between them. CDR3 length equals 12 residues. Germline lookup yields CDR1 LNHDA and CDR2 SQIVND (reference sequence). CDR3: CASSINENTIYF. DNA of the CDR3: TGTGCCAGTAGTATAAACGAGAACACCATATATTTT. Drawing the rest from reference TRBV19 and TRBJ1-3, the complete variable domain is DGGITQSPKYLFRKEGQNVTLSCEQNLNHDAMYWYRQDPGQGLRLIYYSQIVNDFQKGDIAEGYSVSREKKESFPLTVTSAQKNPTAFYLCASSINENTIYFGEGSWLTVV.

The chain recombines TRBV10-1 with TRBJ1-1; D not resolved. V lost 8 bases and J lost 5, with 9 bases in between. Germline V gene data show CDR1 as WNHNN and CDR2 as SYGVQD (reference sequence). The CDR3 length is 11 residues. CDR3 sequence (DNA): TGCGCCAGCGGAGAAAGGACTGAAGCTTTCTTT. Protein: CASGERTEAFF.

This rearrangement joins TRBV5-4 to TRBJ2-5; 7 nucleotides match TRBD1. The germline V gene encodes CDR1 SGHNT and CDR2 YYREEE (reference sequence). The CDR3 extends over 14 amino acids. The V gene end was trimmed by 4 bases and the J gene end by 3 bases; junction bases not matched to a gene: 6. In DNA, the CDR3 is TGTGCCAGCAGCAAAGACAGGGTGGAAGAGACCCAGTACTTC. Translated: CASSKDRVEETQYF.

V gene TRBV4-3 combines with J gene TRBJ1-2; D is unclear. With 3 bases removed from V and 6 bases from J, the gap between germline ends came to 8 bases. Germline loops: CDR1 LGHNA, CDR2 YSLEER. This CDR3 has 12 residues. CDR3 sequence: CASSHQGNGYTF. The CDR3 bases are TGCGCCAGCAGCCACCAAGGGAATGGCTACACCTTC.